The count of the clone carrying this T cell receptor (beta chain) is one. The method was immunoSEQ multiplex PCR; TCRdb's version includes in-frame clones alone and lacks a portion of them. The sample records 150,000 to 200,000 clones, around 86% being singletons. The data were obtained in a study of blood T cell repertoires in COVID-19. CDR1 and CDR2 from the germline V gene are SGHNT and YYREEE (reference sequence). After removal of 2 bases from V and 2 bases from J, the junction contained 5 bases not matched to a gene. The CDR3 has 15 amino acids. Sequenced input: peripheral blood. J is TRBJ2-5 and V is TRBV5-4, with 8 bases that match TRBD1. The clonotype was recovered from a woman older than 75 in a cohort sampled during active or convalescent COVID-19. CDR3 loop: CASSFGTGRQETQYF. CDR3 nucleotides: TGTGCCAGCAGCTTTGGGACAGGACGACAAGAGACCCAGTACTTC.